The TCR beta chain described here comes from a study of blood T cells in healthy people across ages. Study-wide points: CMV status of donors was unknown, possibly confounding expanded clonotype changes.

With regard to this clonotype: Antigen specificity is unknown.

The CDR3 runs 14 residues. Germline lookup yields CDR1 ENHRY and CDR2 SYGVKD. Germline trimming cut 3 bases from V and 4 bases from J; bases unmatched to any gene: 5. A J-beta primer mix and a sample-barcoded 5' primer were used in a second PCR of about 7 to 12 cycles. MiXCR, run by TCRdb on the 5' RACE reads, gives a single entry per CDR3 protein. The sample lists about 1.5 million distinct CDR3 sequences; 35% to 45% were seen once. The sequence was obtained from a woman aged 18-30 years in good health. The rearrangement links TRBV10-3 to TRBJ2-5, with 7 bases that match TRBD2. The sequenced sample consisted of blood. For the CDR3, the DNA is TGTGCCATCAGTGAAAGCGGGGTTGTAGAGACCCAGTACTTC. This encodes CAISESGVVETQYF.